This T cell receptor (beta chain) derives from a study of shared clonotypes between healthy human individuals. Study-wide results and limits: Sorted-subset sequencing, rarefaction showed, was incomplete despite large depth.

Trimming removed 6 bases from V and 2 bases from J, with 16 bases in between. CDR3 length: 15 amino acids. The germline V gene has CDR1 MNHNS and CDR2 SASEGT. The run depth of the assay was deep. The protocol was immunoSEQ multiplex PCR, while the TCRdb copy is restricted to in-frame clones and leaves out a portion. This sample has about 2.4 million clones; approximately 94% occur once, and the top ten carry approximately 0.36%. A remark on this clone: The antigen is not known.

The TCR was taken from a man in his late teens or twenties in good health. Some clones in this sample may be carry-over from other donors' samples. The chain is built from TRBV6-1 and TRBJ1-1, with D possibly matching TRBD1 (5 bases). The sequenced sample was naive CD4+ T cells from PBMCs. Described subset: CD45RA+ positively selected. DNA for the CDR3: TGTGCCAGCAGAGGGCGAGGGGCAACCAACACTGAAGCTTTCTTT. Encoded protein: CASRGRGATNTEAFF.